Sequencing of this T cell receptor beta chain was carried out in a study of OX40 agonist ivuxolimab in advanced cancers. Per germline, CDR1 SNHLY and CDR2 FYNNEI. CDR3 length equals 13 residues. The V end lost 5 bases, the J end lost 0 bases, and 7 bases lay between the germline ends. Data came from immunoSEQ multiplex PCR; TCRdb stores just in-frame clones and leaves some out. The repertoire includes fewer than 130,000 clones, roughly nine tenths of them detected once, and 0.27% sits in the top ten. Regarding this clone: Antigen specificity is unknown.

Notes on the study in general: Expanded clones were, on average, more numerous in CD8+ T cells than in CD4+. Determination of antigen specificity was not performed for the expanded peripheral T cells.

Autoimmune disease history or systemic immunosuppression led to patient exclusion. Peripheral blood came from all dose cohorts at three timepoints. The starting material was CD4+ or CD8+ T cells sorted from blood, obtained in a trial of the OX40 agonist ivuxolimab. The TCR comes from an adult with an advanced solid tumor such as melanoma, head and neck, liver or kidney cancer. V is TRBV2 and J is TRBJ2-5, with TRBD2 as a possible D gene (6 bases). The CDR3 loop reads CASSIADQETQYF. CDR3 nucleotides: TGTGCCAGCAGTATAGCGGACCAAGAGACCCAGTACTTC.